This TCR beta chain was identified in a study of T-cell memory formation after mild COVID-19. TCR alpha and TCR beta cDNA libraries with sample barcodes and UMIs came from 5'RACE using constant-segment primers. One entry per CDR3 protein, called by TCRdb with MiXCR from the 5' RACE reads. The sample has 250,000 to 300,000 distinct CDR3 sequences; 15% to 20% are singletons. This clonotype was seen a handful of times. Its antigen is not known. V was trimmed by 3 bases and J by 0 bases, leaving 15 bases between them. Germline CDR1 reads DFQATT; CDR2 reads SNEGSKA (reference sequence). CDR3 length: 16 amino acids. Broader study findings: Pre-infection memory showed some responding clones, and this suggested that cross-reactive memory joined. CD4/CD8 balance characterized clones contracting day 15 to 85, and CD4+ skew characterized later expanders.

The receptor's source is a man younger than 35 who had mild COVID-19 (a few samples of this study predate the infection). Cell type and time point are not known. Sequenced input: PBMCs or a T cell subset sorted from them (not recorded which). The J gene is TRBJ2-1, the V gene TRBV20-1; no definite D call. This CDR3 reads CSASPVFQSSYNEQFF. The CDR3 nucleotides are TGCAGTGCTAGTCCTGTCTTCCAAAGCTCCTACAATGAGCAGTTCTTC.